The 29 T cell receptor beta chains presented below share a single source sample, sequenced in a study of blood T cell repertoires in COVID-19. Data came from immunoSEQ multiplex PCR; TCRdb stores just in-frame clones and leaves some out. The table shows some 150,000 clones, with approximately 90% occurring only once. Sequencing was performed on peripheral blood. Receptors originate from a woman in her 50s with active or convalescent COVID-19.

This clone was seen a single time. The rearrangement joins TRBV28 to TRBJ1-2; 7 nucleotides match TRBD1. V lost 5 bases and J lost 8; bases outside the gene matches: 14. The CDR3 is made up of 15 amino acids. Germline V gives CDR1 MDHEN, CDR2 SYDVKM. The CDR3 nucleotides are TGTGCCAGCAGTCCCCCTCCGAGGGGGCGCGGGGGCTACACCTTC. It translates to CASSPPPRGRGGYTF.

The chain carries TRBV19 and TRBJ1-1; D unclear. Per the germline V gene, CDR1 is LNHDA and CDR2 is SQIVND (reference sequence). Trimming pared 5 bases from V and 1 base from J, leaving 8 bases between. The CDR3 is 13 residues long. CDR3 DNA sequence: TGTGCCAGTAGTCAAGGAGAGAACACTGAAGCTTTCTTT. Translation: CASSQGENTEAFF.

The table lists this clone with a few counts. The chain uses TRBV3-1 (or the pseudogene TRBV3-2) and TRBJ1-6; 10 bases map to TRBD1. The CDR3 has 15 amino acids. V gave up 6 bases and J gave up 7 bases; unmatched junction bases: 6. Germline assignment: CDR1 LGHDT and CDR2 YNNKEL (reference sequence). The CDR3 coding sequence is TGTGCCAGCAGGAGACAGGGGGCCTTGAATTCACCCCTCCACTTT. Its translation is CASRRQGALNSPLHF.

The V and J genes are TRBV28 and TRBJ2-7; a possible D gene is TRBD2 (6 bases). This CDR3 comprises 12 residues. The germline gives CDR1 MDHEN, CDR2 SYDVKM. V shed 7 bases and J shed 3 bases, with 10 bases lying between them. The CDR3 DNA is TGTGCCAGCACAGGAGGGTACTACGAGCAGTACTTC. Encoded protein: CASTGGYYEQYF.

This chain joins TRBV7-2 and TRBJ2-7, with 7 positions matching TRBD1. This CDR3 has 14 amino acids. V lost 6 bases, J lost 5 bases, and 10 bases stayed unmatched. CDR1 and CDR2 (germline): SGHTA, FQGNSA. The CDR3 DNA is TGTGCCAGCAGTTGGGACAGAGGGTCAGACGAGCAGTACTTC. Its protein is CASSWDRGSDEQYF.

The rearrangement joins TRBV7-8 to TRBJ1-3, with 10 bases lining up with TRBD1. Looked up from germline, CDR1 is SGHVS and CDR2 is FQNEAQ. CDR3 size: 20 residues. J gave up 0 bases and V 5 bases, and 16 bases lay outside the gene matches. CDR3: CASSPRTGTGAQFSGNTIYF. CDR3 coding DNA: TGTGCCAGCAGCCCGAGAACCGGGACAGGGGCCCAATTCTCTGGAAACACCATATATTTT.

The chain joins TRBV14 to TRBJ2-1; perhaps TRBD2 as D (6 bases). The germline CDR1 and CDR2 sequences are SGHDN and FVKESK. The CDR3 runs to 15 residues. Trimming pared 5 bases from V and 9 bases from J, leaving 20 bases between. The CDR3 region is CASSVLWLPGGEQFF. As DNA, the CDR3 is TGTGCCAGCAGCGTTCTTTGGCTCCCCGGGGGTGAGCAGTTCTTC.

The V call is TRBV9, the J call TRBJ1-6; weak D call: TRBD1 (5 bases). The V end was cut by 1 base, the J end by 3 bases, with 8 bases between. The CDR3 loop spans 15 amino acids. Germline V lookup: CDR1 SGDLS, CDR2 YYNGEE. In nucleotides, the CDR3 is TGTGCCAGCAGCGTACTGACAGACTATAATTCACCCCTCCACTTT. This translates into CASSVLTDYNSPLHF.

The chain couples TRBV18 to TRBJ1-5, with D perhaps TRBD1 (6 bases). CDR3 length: 16 residues. Germline lookup yields CDR1 KGHSH and CDR2 LQKENI. V was clipped by 2 bases and J by 4 bases, with 15 bases between them. CDR3 sequence (DNA): TGTGCCAGCTCACCAAATCCACAGGGTGTAAATCAGCCCCAGCATTTT. Residues: CASSPNPQGVNQPQHF. Filled out from reference TRBV18 and TRBJ1-5, the complete variable domain reads NAGVMQNPRHLVRRRGQEARLRCSPMKGHSHVYWYRQLPEEGLKFMVYLQKENIIDESGMPKERFSAEFPKEGPSILRIQQVVRGDSAAYFCASSPNPQGVNQPQHFGDGTRLSIL.

The J gene is TRBJ1-5, the V gene TRBV30, with 8 bases matching TRBD1. Trimming at V came to 6 bases and at J to 0 bases, leaving 1 base not matched to a gene. The germline V gene encodes CDR1 GTSNPN and CDR2 SVGIG (reference sequence). This CDR3 has 13 residues. The CDR3 nucleotides are TGTGCCTGCGGGACAGGTAGCAATCAGCCCCAGCATTTT. It encodes CACGTGSNQPQHF.

There are a few counts of this clone. The J gene is TRBJ1-4, the V gene TRBV30; TRBD1 might be the D (5 bases). CDR3 length: 14 amino acids. V lost 2 bases to trimming and J lost 8 bases, with 15 bases between them. Germline loops: CDR1 GTSNPN, CDR2 SVGIG (reference sequence). In DNA form, the CDR3 reads TGTGCCTGGAGTAAGGGACTCGGGGGAGAAAAACTGTTTTTT. This sequence encodes CAWSKGLGGEKLFF.

The V and J genes are TRBV4-3 and TRBJ2-2, with a weak D call TRBD1 (5 bases). Germline CDR1 LGHNA, CDR2 YSLEER. This CDR3 spans 15 amino acids. The V end lost 1 base, the J end lost 4 bases, and 10 bases lay between the germline ends. CDR3 loop: CASSQGGLPTGELFF. Here the CDR3 DNA reads TGCGCCAGCAGCCAAGGGGGCCTACCCACCGGGGAGCTGTTTTTT.

This sequence joins TRBV28 and TRBJ2-7; D perhaps matches TRBD2 (6 bases). Trimming cost V 7 bases and J 2 bases, with 12 bases left between them. This CDR3 region has 13 residues. The germline V gene encodes CDR1 MDHEN and CDR2 SYDVKM. Here the CDR3 DNA reads TGTGCCAGCACGGGCGGGGCACCCTACGAGCAGTACTTC. Translated, it gives CASTGGAPYEQYF.

The genes are TRBV18 and TRBJ2-1; D is unclear. This CDR3 has 15 residues. V was clipped by 5 bases and J by 0 bases, with 11 bases between them. From germline, CDR1 is KGHSH and CDR2 LQKENI. The chain's CDR3 is CASSAEAVSYNEQFF. The CDR3 nucleotides read TGTGCCAGCTCAGCCGAGGCAGTCTCCTACAATGAGCAGTTCTTC.

J is TRBJ2-5 and V is TRBV10-3; D is perhaps TRBD1 (5 bases). V lost 2 bases and J 2 bases, leaving 9 bases between the germline ends. From germline, CDR1 is ENHRY and CDR2 SYGVKD. There are 14 residues in the CDR3. CDR3 in amino acids: CAISETSGQETQYF. The CDR3 bases are TGTGCCATCAGTGAGACTTCAGGGCAAGAGACCCAGTACTTC.

This chain joins TRBV2 and TRBJ1-1; 9 nucleotides line up with TRBD1. From germline, CDR1 is SNHLY and CDR2 FYNNEI. CDR3 length equals 14 residues. J was trimmed by 5 bases and V by 4 bases; bases with no gene match: 5. This CDR3 reads CASSATGGNTEAFF. CDR3 in DNA: TGTGCCAGCAGTGCGACAGGGGGAAATACTGAAGCTTTCTTT.

A remark on this clone: In the same sample, other DNA sequences code for this CDR3. The chain uses TRBV7-9 and TRBJ2-1; D is possibly TRBD2 (6 bases). Trimming shortened V by 5 bases and J by 6 bases, and 11 bases separated the two germline ends. The germline V gene encodes CDR1 SEHNR and CDR2 FQNEAQ (reference sequence). The CDR3 extends over 13 amino acids. CDR3: CASSLAGGNEQFF. The CDR3, as DNA: TGTGCCAGCAGCCTCGCCGGGGGCAATGAGCAGTTCTTC. Complete variable domain (other parts from reference TRBV7-9 and TRBJ2-1): DTGVSQNPRHKITKRGQNVTFRCDPISEHNRLYWYRQTLGQGPEFLTYFQNEAQLEKSRLLSDRFSAERPKGSFSTLEIQRTEQGDSAMYLCASSLAGGNEQFFGPGTRLTVL.

V and J are TRBV2 and TRBJ1-5; D is possibly TRBD1 (6 bases). CDR3 length: 16 amino acids. The V and J ends lost 1 base and 1 base respectively, with 11 bases between them. In germline, CDR1 is SNHLY, CDR2 FYNNEI. CDR3 sequence (DNA): TGTGCCAGCAGTGAAGTAGCCAGGGGAAGCAATCAGCCCCAGCATTTT. It yields the protein CASSEVARGSNQPQHF.

The chain joins TRBV9 to TRBJ2-7; TRBD1 matches at 7 bases. The CDR3 runs 15 residues. Germline-derived CDR1 and CDR2 are SGDLS and YYNGEE. V shed 4 bases and J 2 bases; nucleotides not matched to a gene: 9. The CDR3 is CASSRGQSATYEQYF. CDR3 DNA: TGTGCCAGCAGCCGGGGACAGTCGGCAACCTACGAGCAGTACTTC.

The chain has TRBV5-1 and TRBJ1-1; 8 nucleotides match TRBD1. Germline V lookup: CDR1 SGHRS, CDR2 YFSETQ. The V gene end was trimmed by 3 bases and the J gene end by 1 base; junction bases not matched to a gene: 5. This CDR3 is 15 amino acids long. The CDR3 spells CASSWRTGKNTEAFF. CDR3 bases: TGCGCCAGCAGCTGGAGGACAGGGAAGAACACTGAAGCTTTCTTT.

The chain recombines TRBV19 with TRBJ2-3, with 9 bases matching TRBD2. Per germline, CDR1 LNHDA and CDR2 SQIVND (reference sequence). CDR3 length equals 16 residues. Trimming at V came to 7 bases and at J to 1 base, leaving 9 bases not matched to a gene. Here the CDR3 DNA reads TGTGCCAGTATCAGTAGCGGGGGTTCCGGCACAGATACGCAGTATTTT. Translation: CASISSGGSGTDTQYF.

The rearrangement links TRBV12-5 to TRBJ1-3; perhaps TRBD1 as D (6 bases). Per the germline V gene, CDR1 is LGHNT and CDR2 is FRNRAP. V lost 5 bases to trimming and J lost 0 bases, with 11 bases between them. There are 15 residues in the CDR3. The CDR3 DNA reads TGTGCTAGTGGTGAGGGACAACCCTCTGGAAACACCATATATTTT. This sequence encodes CASGEGQPSGNTIYF.

This chain uses TRBV4-1 with TRBJ1-4; 8 bases align to TRBD1. Unmatched junction bases numbered 7, after V lost 2 bases and J lost 8 bases. CDR1 and CDR2 from the germline V gene are MGHRA and YSYEKL. The CDR3 is made up of 15 amino acids. The DNA for the CDR3 is TGCGCCAGCAGCCAATCGGGACAGGTCGGGGAAAAACTGTTTTTT. Its translation: CASSQSGQVGEKLFF.

The chain uses TRBV30 and TRBJ2-1; perhaps TRBD1 as D (6 bases). The CDR3 runs 14 residues. Trimming took 5 bases from V and 3 from J, leaving 14 bases between them. Per germline, CDR1 GTSNPN and CDR2 SVGIG (reference sequence). The CDR3 DNA is TGTGCCTGGGCAGGGGACGGCCTCTACAATGAGCAGTTCTTC. The encoded protein is CAWAGDGLYNEQFF.

The V and J genes are TRBV27 and TRBJ2-2; possibly TRBD2 for D (6 bases). The CDR3 loop spans 16 amino acids. Per the germline V gene, CDR1 is MNHEY and CDR2 is SMNVEV (reference sequence). Deletions cut 5 bases from V and 5 bases from J, with 18 bases between. The CDR3 loop reads CASSRDLREGTGELFF. For the CDR3, the DNA is TGTGCCAGCAGTCGTGACTTGCGGGAAGGTACCGGGGAGCTGTTTTTT.

This clone has just one count. V usage is TRBV27 and J usage is TRBJ1-4, with D possibly matching TRBD1 (5 bases). Germline CDR1 reads MNHEY; CDR2 reads SMNVEV (reference sequence). This CDR3 has 11 residues. With 5 bases removed from V and 10 bases from J, the gap between germline ends came to 8 bases. The CDR3 DNA is TGTGCCAGCAGTGGGGGGGGAAAACTGTTTTTT. As protein: CASSGGGKLFF.

The chain carries TRBV11-1 and TRBJ1-6; no definite D call. The germline V gene encodes CDR1 SGHAT and CDR2 FQDESV (reference sequence). The ends were cut back, 5 bases at V and 4 bases at J, with 6 bases in the middle. CDR3 length: 13 residues. DNA for the CDR3: TGTGCCAGCAGCGCCGGGTATAATTCACCCCTCCACTTT. This gives the protein CASSAGYNSPLHF.

This clone was counted only a few times. This rearrangement joins TRBV5-1 to TRBJ1-5, with 9 bases lining up with TRBD1. Germline CDR1 is SGHRS and CDR2 is YFSETQ. Germline trimming cut 0 bases from V and 5 bases from J; bases unmatched to any gene: 3. The CDR3 sequence is 15 residues long. The CDR3, as DNA: TGCGCCAGCAGCTTGGACGGGACAGGGTATCAGCCCCAGCATTTT. Its translation is CASSLDGTGYQPQHF.

The chain is built from TRBV30 and TRBJ1-3; D not certain. The CDR3 consists of 13 residues. V shed 5 bases and J shed 0 bases, with 8 bases lying between them. Germline V gene lookup returns CDR1 GTSNPN and CDR2 SVGIG (reference sequence). The CDR3 nucleotides are TGTGCCTGGCAACTTCACTCTGGAAACACCATATATTTT. Encoded protein: CAWQLHSGNTIYF.